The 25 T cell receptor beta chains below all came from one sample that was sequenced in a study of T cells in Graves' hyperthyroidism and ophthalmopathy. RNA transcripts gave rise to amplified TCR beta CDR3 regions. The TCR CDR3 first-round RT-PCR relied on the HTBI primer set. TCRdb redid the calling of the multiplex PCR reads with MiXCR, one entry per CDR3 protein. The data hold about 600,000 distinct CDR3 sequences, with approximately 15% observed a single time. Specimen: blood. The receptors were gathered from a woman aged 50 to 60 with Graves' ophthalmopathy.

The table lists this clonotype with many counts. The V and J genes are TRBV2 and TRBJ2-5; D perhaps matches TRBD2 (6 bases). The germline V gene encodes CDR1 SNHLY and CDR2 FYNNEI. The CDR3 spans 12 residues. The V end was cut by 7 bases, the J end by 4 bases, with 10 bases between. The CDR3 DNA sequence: TGTGCCAGCACCGGGGGTACAGAGACCCAGTACTTC. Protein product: CASTGGTETQYF.

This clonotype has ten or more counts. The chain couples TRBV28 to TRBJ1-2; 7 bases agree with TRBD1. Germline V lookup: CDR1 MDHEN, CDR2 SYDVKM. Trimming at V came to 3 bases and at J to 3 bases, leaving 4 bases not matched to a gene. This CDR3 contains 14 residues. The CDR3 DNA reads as TGTGCCAGCAGTTTTCGTGACAGGGACTATGGCTACACCTTC. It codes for CASSFRDRDYGYTF.

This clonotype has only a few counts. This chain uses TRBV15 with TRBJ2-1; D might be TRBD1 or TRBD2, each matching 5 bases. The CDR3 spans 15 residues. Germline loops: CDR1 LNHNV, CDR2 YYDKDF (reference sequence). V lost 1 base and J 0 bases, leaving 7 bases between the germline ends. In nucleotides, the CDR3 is TGTGCCACCAGCAGAGGTGGGGGCTCCTACAATGAGCAGTTCTTC. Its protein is CATSRGGGSYNEQFF.

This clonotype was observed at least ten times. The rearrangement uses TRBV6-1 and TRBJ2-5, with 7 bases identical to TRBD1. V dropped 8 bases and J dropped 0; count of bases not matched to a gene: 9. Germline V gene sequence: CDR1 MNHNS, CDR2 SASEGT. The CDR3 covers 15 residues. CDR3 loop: CASDRARGYQETQYF. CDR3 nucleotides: TGTGCCAGCGACAGGGCCAGGGGGTACCAAGAGACCCAGTACTTC.

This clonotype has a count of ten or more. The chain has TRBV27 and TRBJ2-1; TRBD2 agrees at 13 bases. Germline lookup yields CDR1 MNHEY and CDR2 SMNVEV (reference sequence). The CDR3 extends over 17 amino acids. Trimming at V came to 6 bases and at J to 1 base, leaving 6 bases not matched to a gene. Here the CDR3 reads CASSRTSGSLSYNEQFF. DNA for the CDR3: TGTGCCAGCAGCAGGACTAGCGGGAGTCTGTCCTACAATGAGCAGTTCTTC.

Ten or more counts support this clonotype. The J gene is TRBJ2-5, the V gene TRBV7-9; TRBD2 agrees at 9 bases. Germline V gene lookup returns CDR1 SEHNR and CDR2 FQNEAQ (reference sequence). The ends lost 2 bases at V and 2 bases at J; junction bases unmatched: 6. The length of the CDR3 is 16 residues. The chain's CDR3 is CASSLRASGKQETQYF. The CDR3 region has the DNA TGTGCCAGCAGCTTAAGGGCTAGCGGGAAACAAGAGACCCAGTACTTC.

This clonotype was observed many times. The CDR3 DNA sequence: TGCGCCAGCAGCTTGTTCCTAGCGGGAGTTCAAGATACGCAGTATTTT. Translation gives CASSLFLAGVQDTQYF. The chain carries TRBV5-1 and TRBJ2-3, with 10 bases that match TRBD2. Trimming cost V 1 base and J 5 bases; bases outside gene matches: 7. The CDR3 has 16 residues. Germline CDR1 and CDR2: SGHRS and YFSETQ.

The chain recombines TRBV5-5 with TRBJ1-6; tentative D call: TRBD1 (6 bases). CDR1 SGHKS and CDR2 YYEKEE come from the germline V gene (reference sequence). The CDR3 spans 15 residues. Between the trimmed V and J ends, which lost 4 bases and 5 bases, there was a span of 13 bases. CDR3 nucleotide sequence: TGTGCCAGCAGCGTGATGGACAGAAATAATTCACCCCTCCACTTT. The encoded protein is CASSVMDRNNSPLHF.

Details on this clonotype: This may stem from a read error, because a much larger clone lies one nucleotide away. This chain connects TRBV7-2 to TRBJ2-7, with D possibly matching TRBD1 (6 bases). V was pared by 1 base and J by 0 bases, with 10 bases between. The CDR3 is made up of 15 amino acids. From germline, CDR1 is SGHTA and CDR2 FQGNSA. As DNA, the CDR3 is TGTGCCAGCAGCTTAGATGGACAGAGCTCCTACGAGCAGTACTTC. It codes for CASSLDGQSSYEQYF.

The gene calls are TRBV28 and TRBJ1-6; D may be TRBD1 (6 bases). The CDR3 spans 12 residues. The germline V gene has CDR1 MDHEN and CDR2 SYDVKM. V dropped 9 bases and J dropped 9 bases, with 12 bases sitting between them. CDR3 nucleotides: TGTGCCAGTGGGGGGGGGCCTTCACCCCTCCACTTT. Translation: CASGGGPSPLHF.

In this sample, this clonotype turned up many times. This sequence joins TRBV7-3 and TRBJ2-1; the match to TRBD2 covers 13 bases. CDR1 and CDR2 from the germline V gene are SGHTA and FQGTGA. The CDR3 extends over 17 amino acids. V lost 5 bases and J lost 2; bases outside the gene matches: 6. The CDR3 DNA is TGTGCCAGCAGCACAGCCGGGACTAGCGGGACCTACAATGAGCAGTTCTTC. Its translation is CASSTAGTSGTYNEQFF.

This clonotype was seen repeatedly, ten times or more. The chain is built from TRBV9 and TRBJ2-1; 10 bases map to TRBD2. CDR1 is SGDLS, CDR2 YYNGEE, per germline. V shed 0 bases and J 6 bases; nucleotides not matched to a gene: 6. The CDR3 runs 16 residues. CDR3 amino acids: CASSVEGTSASNEQFF. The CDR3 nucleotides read TGTGCCAGCAGCGTAGAAGGGACTAGCGCGTCCAATGAGCAGTTCTTC.

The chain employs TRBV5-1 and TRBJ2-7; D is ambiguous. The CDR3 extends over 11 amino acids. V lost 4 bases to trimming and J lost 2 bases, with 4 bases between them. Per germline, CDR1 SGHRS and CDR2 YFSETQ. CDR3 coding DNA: TGCGCCAGCAGCGACCCCTACGAGCAGTACTTC. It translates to CASSDPYEQYF.

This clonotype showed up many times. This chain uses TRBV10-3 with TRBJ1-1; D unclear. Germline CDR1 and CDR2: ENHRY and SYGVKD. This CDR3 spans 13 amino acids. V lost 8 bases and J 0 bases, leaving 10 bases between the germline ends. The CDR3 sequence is CAIAYGVNTEAFF. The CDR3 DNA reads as TGTGCCATCGCCTACGGAGTGAACACTGAAGCTTTCTTT.

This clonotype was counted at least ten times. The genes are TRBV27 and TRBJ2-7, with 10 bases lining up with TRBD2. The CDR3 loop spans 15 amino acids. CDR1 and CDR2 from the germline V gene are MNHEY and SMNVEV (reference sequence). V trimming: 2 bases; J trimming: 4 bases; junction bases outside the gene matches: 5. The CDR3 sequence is CASSLLGLAAYEQYF. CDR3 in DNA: TGTGCCAGCAGTTTACTCGGACTAGCGGCTTACGAGCAGTACTTC.

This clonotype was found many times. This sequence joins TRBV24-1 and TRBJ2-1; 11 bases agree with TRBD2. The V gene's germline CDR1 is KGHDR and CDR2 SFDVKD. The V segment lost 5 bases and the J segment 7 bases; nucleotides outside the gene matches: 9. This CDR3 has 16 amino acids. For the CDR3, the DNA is TGTGCCACCAGTGGCAGGGGACTAGCGGAAAGGAATGAGCAGTTCTTC. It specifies CATSGRGLAERNEQFF.

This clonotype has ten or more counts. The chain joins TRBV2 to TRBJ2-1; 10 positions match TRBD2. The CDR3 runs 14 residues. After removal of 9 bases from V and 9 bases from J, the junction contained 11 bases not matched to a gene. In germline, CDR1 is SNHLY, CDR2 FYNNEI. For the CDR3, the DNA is TGTGCCAGTAGAAGCCTAGCGGGAGCTTCTGAGCAGTTCTTC. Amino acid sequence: CASRSLAGASEQFF.

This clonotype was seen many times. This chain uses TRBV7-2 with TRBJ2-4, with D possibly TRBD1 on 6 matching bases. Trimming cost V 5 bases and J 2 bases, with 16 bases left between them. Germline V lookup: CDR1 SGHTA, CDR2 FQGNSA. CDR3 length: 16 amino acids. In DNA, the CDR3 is TGTGCCAGCAGCCCTCTCACAGGGTCCCCCAAAAACATTCAGTACTTC. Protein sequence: CASSPLTGSPKNIQYF.

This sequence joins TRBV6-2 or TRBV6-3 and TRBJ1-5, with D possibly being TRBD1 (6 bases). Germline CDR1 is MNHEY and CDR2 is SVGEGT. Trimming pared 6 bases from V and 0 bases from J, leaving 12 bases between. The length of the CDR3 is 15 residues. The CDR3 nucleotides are TGTGCCAGCAGCAACCAGGGGTATAGCAATCAGCCCCAGCATTTT. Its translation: CASSNQGYSNQPQHF.

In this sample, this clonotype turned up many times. The CDR3 bases are TGTGCCAGCAGTTGGAAGCGGGAGGGCTACGAGCAGTACTTC. It is translated as CASSWKREGYEQYF. The rearrangement joins TRBV6-2 or TRBV6-3 to TRBJ2-7; 10 positions match TRBD2. Germline V gene sequence: CDR1 MNHEY, CDR2 SVGEGT. The CDR3 has 14 residues. The V segment lost 4 bases and the J segment 3 bases; nucleotides outside the gene matches: 3.

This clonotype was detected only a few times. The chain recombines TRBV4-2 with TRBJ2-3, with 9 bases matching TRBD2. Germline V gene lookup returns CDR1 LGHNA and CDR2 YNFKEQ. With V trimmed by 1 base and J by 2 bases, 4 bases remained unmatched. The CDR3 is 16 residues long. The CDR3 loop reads CASSQVRTSATDTQYF. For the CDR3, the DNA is TGTGCCAGCAGCCAAGTACGGACTAGCGCCACAGATACGCAGTATTTT.

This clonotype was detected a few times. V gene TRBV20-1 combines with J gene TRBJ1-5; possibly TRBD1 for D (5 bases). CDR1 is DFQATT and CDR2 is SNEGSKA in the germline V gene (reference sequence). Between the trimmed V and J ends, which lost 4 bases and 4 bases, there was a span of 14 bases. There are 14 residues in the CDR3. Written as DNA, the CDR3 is TGCAGTGCTAAGAGGGGACTAGATAATCAGCCCCAGCATTTT. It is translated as CSAKRGLDNQPQHF.

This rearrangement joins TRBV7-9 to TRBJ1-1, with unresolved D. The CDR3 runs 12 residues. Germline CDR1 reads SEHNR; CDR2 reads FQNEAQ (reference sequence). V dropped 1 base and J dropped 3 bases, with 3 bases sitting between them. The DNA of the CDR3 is TGTGCCAGCAGCTTAGAAGACACTGAAGCTTTCTTT. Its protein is CASSLEDTEAFF.

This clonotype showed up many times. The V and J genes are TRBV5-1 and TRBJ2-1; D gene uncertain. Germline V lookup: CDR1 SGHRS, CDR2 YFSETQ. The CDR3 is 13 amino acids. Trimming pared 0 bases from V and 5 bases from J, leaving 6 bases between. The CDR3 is CASSLVSHNEQFF. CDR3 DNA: TGCGCCAGCAGCTTGGTATCCCACAATGAGCAGTTCTTC.

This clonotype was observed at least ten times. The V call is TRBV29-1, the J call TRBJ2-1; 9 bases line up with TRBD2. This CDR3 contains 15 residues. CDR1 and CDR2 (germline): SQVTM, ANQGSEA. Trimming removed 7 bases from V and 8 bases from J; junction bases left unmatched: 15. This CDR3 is CSAEGGGRAVDEQFF. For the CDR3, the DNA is TGCAGCGCTGAGGGTGGCGGGAGGGCCGTAGATGAGCAGTTCTTC.